This passage covers 5 T cell receptor delta chains from one sample sequenced in a study of γδ T cells in repeated Plasmodium falciparum infection. TCRdb reprocessed the multiplex PCR reads using CATT. The sample holds around 57,000 delta-chain clones, 1.7% seen once. Flow sorting of PBMC yielded separate Vgamma9/Vdelta2+ and Vdelta2-negative gammadelta T cell populations for bulk repertoire analysis. Material: gamma-delta T cells from blood. The receptor source for this set is a pool of human donors (malaria-infected and uninfected, not separated).

Comments on this clone: A far larger clone differs by one base, so this is likely a read error. The same CDR3 is also encoded by other DNA sequences in this sample. The V and J genes are TRDV3 and TRDJ1; 13 bases agree with TRDD3. Germline loops: CDR1 TVYSNPD, CDR2 GDNSRS (reference sequence). Trimming removed 2 bases from V and 1 base from J; junction bases left unmatched: 16. This CDR3 has 19 amino acids. CDR3 sequence reads: CAFAPSYGTGGYVTDKLIF. For the CDR3, the DNA is TGTGCCTTTGCGCCTTCATACGGAACTGGGGGATACGTCACCGATAAACTCATCTTT.

With respect to this clone: A far bigger clonotype differs at one base, so this is likely a read error. The sample has other DNA sequences that encode this CDR3 too. The V and J genes are TRDV1 and TRDJ1; TRDD3 might be the D (5 bases). TCRdb carries no J gene annotation; the J gene was assigned here by matching the DNA with germline. The CDR3 consists of 21 residues. Germline CDR1 reads TSWWSYY; CDR2 reads QGS. In DNA, the CDR3 is TGTGCCCTTGGGACCTCCATTCAACTCACGGGGACTCTCAGGTACACCGATAAACTCATCTTT. Its protein product is CALGTSIQLTGTLRYTDKLIF.

This clone was observed many times. V and J are TRDV1 and TRDJ1; 7 nucleotides agree with TRDD3. The CDR3 has 20 amino acids. Per germline, CDR1 TSWWSYY and CDR2 QGS. V shed 2 bases and J 0 bases; nucleotides not matched to a gene: 18. The CDR3 protein is CALGEFREGGGPTYTDKLIF. The DNA of the CDR3 is TGTGCTCTTGGGGAATTCAGAGAAGGTGGGGGACCCACCTACACCGATAAACTCATCTTT.

This clone was found many times. The V and J genes are TRDV1 and TRDJ1; D not resolved. CDR3 length: 20 amino acids. Trimming took off 0 bases at V and 0 bases at J, with 23 bases between the two ends. CDR1 is TSWWSYY and CDR2 is QGS in the germline V gene. The CDR3 sequence is CALGELGPGGPKANTDKLIF. CDR3 DNA sequence: TGTGCTCTTGGGGAACTAGGACCTGGAGGACCGAAGGCTAACACCGATAAACTCATCTTT.

In regard to this clone: For this DNA, TCRdb reports the protein of a much larger clone, which diverges at residue 13, most likely from a read error; the protein presented here is translated directly from the DNA. V is TRDV1 and J is TRDJ1, with D hard to call. No J gene is reported in TCRdb; it was inferred here by comparing the DNA with germline. Trimming cost V 1 base and J 0 bases, with 27 bases left between them. The V gene's germline CDR1 is TSWWSYY and CDR2 QGS. CDR3 length equals 21 residues. CDR3 protein: CALGEPPLHVRGALYTDKLIF. As DNA, the CDR3 is TGTGCTCTTGGGGAACCCCCTTTACACGTACGGGGTGCATTATACACCGATAAACTCATCTTT.